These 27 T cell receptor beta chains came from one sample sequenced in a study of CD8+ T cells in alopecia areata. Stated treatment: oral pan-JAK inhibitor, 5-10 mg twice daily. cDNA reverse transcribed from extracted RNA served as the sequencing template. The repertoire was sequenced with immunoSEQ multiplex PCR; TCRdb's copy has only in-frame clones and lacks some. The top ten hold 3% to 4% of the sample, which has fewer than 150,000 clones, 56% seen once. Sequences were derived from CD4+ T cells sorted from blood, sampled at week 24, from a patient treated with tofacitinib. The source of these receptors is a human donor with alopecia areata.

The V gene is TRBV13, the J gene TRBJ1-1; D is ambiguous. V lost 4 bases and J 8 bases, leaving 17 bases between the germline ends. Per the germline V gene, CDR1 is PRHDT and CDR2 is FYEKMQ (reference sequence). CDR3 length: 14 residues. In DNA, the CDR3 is TGTGCCAGCAGCTCCAATCAGGTCCCCGGGGAAGCTTTCTTT. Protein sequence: CASSSNQVPGEAFF.

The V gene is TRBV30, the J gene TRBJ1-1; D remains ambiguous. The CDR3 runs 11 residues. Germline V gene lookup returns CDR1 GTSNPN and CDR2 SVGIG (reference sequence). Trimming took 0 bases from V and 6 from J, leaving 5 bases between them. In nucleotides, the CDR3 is TGTGCCTGGAGTGTATTATCTGAAGCTTTCTTT. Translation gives CAWSVLSEAFF. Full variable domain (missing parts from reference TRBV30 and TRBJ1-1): SQTIHQWPATLVQPVGSPLSLECTVEGTSNPNLYWYRQAAGRGLQLLFYSVGIGQISSEVPQNLSASRPQDRQFILSSKKLLLSDSGFYLCAWSVLSEAFFGQGTRLTVV.

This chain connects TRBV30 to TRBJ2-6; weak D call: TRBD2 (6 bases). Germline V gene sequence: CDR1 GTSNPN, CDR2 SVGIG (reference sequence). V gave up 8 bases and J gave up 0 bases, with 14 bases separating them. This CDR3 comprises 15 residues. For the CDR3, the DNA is TGTGCCCGGACGGAGGGGAGCTCTGGGGCCAACGTCCTGACTTTC. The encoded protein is CARTEGSSGANVLTF.

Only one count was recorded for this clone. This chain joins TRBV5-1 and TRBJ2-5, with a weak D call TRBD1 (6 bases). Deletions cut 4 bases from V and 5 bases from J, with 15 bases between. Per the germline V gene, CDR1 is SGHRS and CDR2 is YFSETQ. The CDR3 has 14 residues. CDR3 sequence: CASSVDWGPETQYF. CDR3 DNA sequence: TGCGCCAGCAGCGTGGACTGGGGGCCCGAGACCCAGTACTTC.

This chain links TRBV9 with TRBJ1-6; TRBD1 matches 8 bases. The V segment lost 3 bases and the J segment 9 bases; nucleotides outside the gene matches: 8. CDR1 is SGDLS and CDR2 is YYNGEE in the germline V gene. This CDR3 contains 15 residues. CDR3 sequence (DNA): TGTGCCAGCAGCGCCAGACAGGGGAGTAGTTCACCCCTCCACTTT. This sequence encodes CASSARQGSSSPLHF.

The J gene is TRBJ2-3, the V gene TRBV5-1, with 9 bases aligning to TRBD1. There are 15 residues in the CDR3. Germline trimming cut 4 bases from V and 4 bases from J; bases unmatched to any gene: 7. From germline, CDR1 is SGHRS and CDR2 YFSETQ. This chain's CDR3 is CASSPGGQGADTQYF. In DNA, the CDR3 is TGCGCCAGCAGCCCGGGGGGACAGGGTGCAGATACGCAGTATTTT.

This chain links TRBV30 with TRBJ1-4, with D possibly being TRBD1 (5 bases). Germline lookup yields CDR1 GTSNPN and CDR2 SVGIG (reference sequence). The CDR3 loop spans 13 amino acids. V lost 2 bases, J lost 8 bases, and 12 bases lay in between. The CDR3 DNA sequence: TGTGCCTGGAGTCGGCCAGGGAAGGAAAAACTGTTTTTT. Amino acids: CAWSRPGKEKLFF.

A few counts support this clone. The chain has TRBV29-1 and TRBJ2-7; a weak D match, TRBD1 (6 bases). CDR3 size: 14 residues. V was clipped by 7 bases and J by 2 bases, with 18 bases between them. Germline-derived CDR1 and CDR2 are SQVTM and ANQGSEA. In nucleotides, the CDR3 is TGCAGCGCTAAGGACAGCACGCCTGCCTACGAGCAGTACTTC. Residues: CSAKDSTPAYEQYF.

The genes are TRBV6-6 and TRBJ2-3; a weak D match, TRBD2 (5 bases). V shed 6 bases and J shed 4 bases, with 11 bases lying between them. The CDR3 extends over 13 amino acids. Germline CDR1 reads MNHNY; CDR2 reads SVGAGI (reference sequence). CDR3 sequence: CASSPTGADTQYF. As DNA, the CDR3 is TGTGCCAGCAGCCCCACCGGGGCAGATACGCAGTATTTT.

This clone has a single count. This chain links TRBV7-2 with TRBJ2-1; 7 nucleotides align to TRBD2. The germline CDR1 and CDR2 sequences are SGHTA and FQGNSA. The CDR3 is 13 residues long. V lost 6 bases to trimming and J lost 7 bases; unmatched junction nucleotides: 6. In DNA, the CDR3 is TGTGCCAGCAGATTTGGGGGAGGGAATGAGCAGTTCTTC. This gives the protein CASRFGGGNEQFF.

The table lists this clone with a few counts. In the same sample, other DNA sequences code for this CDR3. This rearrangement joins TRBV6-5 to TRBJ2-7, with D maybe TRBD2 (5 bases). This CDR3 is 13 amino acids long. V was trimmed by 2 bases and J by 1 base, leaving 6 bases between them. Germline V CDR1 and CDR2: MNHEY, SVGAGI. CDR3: CASSYPGSYEQYF. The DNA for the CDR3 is TGTGCCAGCAGTTACCCGGGGTCCTACGAGCAGTACTTC.

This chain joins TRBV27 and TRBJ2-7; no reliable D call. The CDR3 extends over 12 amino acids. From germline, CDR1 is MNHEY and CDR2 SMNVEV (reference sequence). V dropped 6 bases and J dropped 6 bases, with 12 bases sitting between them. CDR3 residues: CASRGQVGEQYF. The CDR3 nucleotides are TGTGCCAGCAGGGGCCAAGTAGGCGAGCAGTACTTC.

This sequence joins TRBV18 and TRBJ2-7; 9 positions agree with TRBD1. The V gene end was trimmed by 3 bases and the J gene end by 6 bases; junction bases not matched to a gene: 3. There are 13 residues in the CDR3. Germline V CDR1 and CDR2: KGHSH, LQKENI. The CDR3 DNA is TGTGCCAGCTCACCTGGGACAGGGCGCGAGCAGTACTTC. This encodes CASSPGTGREQYF.

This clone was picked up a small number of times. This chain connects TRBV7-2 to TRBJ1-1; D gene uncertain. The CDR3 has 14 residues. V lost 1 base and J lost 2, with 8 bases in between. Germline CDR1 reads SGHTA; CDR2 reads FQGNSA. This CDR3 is CASSLGGFNTEAFF. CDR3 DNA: TGTGCCAGCAGCTTAGGTGGTTTTAACACTGAAGCTTTCTTT.

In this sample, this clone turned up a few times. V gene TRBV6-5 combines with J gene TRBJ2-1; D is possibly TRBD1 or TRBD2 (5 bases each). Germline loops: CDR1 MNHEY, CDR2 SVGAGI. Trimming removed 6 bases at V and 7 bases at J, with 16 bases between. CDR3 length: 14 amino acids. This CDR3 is CASRTPGPWNEQFF. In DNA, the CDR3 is TGTGCCAGCAGGACTCCGGGACCTTGGAATGAGCAGTTCTTC.

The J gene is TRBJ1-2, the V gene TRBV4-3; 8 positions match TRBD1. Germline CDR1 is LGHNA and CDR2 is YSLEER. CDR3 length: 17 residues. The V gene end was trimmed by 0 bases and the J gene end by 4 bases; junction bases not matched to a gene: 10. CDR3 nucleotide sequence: TGCGCCAGCAGCCAAGAGTGGGTACAGGGGGAAGGCTATGGCTACACCTTC. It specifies CASSQEWVQGEGYGYTF.

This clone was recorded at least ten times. CDR3 loop: CASIGTGGVTEAFF. DNA for the CDR3: TGTGCCAGCATCGGGACAGGGGGAGTGACTGAAGCTTTCTTT. The genes are TRBV5-6 and TRBJ1-1, with 11 nucleotides matching TRBD1. CDR1 SGHDT and CDR2 YYEEEE come from the germline V gene. The CDR3 covers 14 residues. V shed 6 bases and J 5 bases; nucleotides not matched to a gene: 6.

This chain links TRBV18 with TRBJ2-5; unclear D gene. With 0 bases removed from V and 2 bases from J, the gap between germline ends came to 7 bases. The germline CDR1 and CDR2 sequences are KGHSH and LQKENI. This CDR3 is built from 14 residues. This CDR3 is CASSPPTTQETQYF. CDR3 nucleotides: TGTGCCAGCTCACCACCGACAACGCAAGAGACCCAGTACTTC. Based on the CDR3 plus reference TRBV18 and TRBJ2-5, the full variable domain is NAGVMQNPRHLVRRRGQEARLRCSPMKGHSHVYWYRQLPEEGLKFMVYLQKENIIDESGMPKERFSAEFPKEGPSILRIQQVVRGDSAAYFCASSPPTTQETQYFGPGTRLLVL.

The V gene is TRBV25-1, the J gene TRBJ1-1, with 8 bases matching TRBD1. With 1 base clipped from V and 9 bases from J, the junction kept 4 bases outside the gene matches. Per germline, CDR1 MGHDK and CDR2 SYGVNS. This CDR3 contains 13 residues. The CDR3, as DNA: TGTGCCAGCAGTGAATCAGGGGGCGGAAAAGCTTTCTTT. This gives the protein CASSESGGGKAFF. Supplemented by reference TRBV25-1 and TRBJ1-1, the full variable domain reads EADIYQTPRYLVIGTGKKITLECSQTMGHDKMYWYQQDPGMELHLIHYSYGVNSTEKGDLSSESTVSRIRTEHFPLTLESARPSHTSQYLCASSESGGGKAFFGQGTRLTVV.

The CDR3 nucleotides read TGTGCCAGCAGGGCTCGGGGTGGGAACACTGAAGCTTTCTTT. Translation gives CASRARGGNTEAFF. This chain uses TRBV2 with TRBJ1-1; no definite D call. Germline values: CDR1 SNHLY, CDR2 FYNNEI. The CDR3 length is 14 residues. Trimming cost V 6 bases and J 1 base, with 12 bases left between them.

CDR3 loop: CASGGATGTEAFF. The CDR3 DNA reads as TGTGCCAGCGGAGGCGCCACTGGGACTGAAGCTTTCTTT. This chain uses TRBV5-4 with TRBJ1-1; D uncertain. V was cut by 7 bases and J by 5 bases, with 15 bases left in between. Germline CDR1 reads SGHNT; CDR2 reads YYREEE (reference sequence). This CDR3 region has 13 residues.

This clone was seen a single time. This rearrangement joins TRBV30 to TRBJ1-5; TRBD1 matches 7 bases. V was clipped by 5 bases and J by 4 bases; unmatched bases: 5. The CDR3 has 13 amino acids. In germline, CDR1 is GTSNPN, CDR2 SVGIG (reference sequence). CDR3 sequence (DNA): TGTGCCTGGGGGACAGTTGCTAATCAGCCCCAGCATTTT. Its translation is CAWGTVANQPQHF.

The CDR3 protein is CASSQGGQGGSPLHF. CDR3 DNA sequence: TGCGCCAGCAGCCAAGGGGGACAGGGAGGTTCACCCCTCCACTTT. This chain connects TRBV4-1 to TRBJ1-6; 9 positions agree with TRBD1. The V gene end was trimmed by 1 base and the J gene end by 9 bases; junction bases not matched to a gene: 4. The CDR3 length is 15 residues. Germline lookup yields CDR1 MGHRA and CDR2 YSYEKL.

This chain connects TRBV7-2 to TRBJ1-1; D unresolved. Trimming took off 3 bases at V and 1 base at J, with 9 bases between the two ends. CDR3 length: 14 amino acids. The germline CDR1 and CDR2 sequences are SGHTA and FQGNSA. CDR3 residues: CASSFPLRNTEAFF. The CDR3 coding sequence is TGTGCCAGCAGCTTCCCTTTGAGGAACACTGAAGCTTTCTTT.

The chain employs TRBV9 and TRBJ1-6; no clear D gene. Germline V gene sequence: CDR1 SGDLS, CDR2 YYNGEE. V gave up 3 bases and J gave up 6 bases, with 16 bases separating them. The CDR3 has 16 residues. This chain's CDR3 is CASSAHLSEGNSPLHF. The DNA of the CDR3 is TGTGCCAGCAGCGCGCACCTCTCGGAGGGTAATTCACCCCTCCACTTT.

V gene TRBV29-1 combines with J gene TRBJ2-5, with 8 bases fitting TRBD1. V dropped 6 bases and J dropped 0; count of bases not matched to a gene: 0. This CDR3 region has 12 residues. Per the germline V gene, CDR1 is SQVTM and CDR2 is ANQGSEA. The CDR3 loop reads CSVDRDQETQYF. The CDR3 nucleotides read TGCAGCGTGGACAGGGACCAAGAGACCCAGTACTTC.

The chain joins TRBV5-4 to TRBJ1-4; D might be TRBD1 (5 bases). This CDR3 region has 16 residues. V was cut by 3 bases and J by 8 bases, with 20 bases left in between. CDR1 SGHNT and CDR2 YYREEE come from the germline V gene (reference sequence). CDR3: CASSYGGSGGVEKLFF. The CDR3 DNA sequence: TGTGCCAGCAGCTATGGGGGTTCAGGAGGGGTAGAAAAACTGTTTTTT.